This T cell receptor (beta chain) stems from a study of blood T cell repertoires in COVID-19. Study-wide context: Sources were T cells, B-cell-depleted T cells, or PBMCs; the material itself was cDNA or gDNA.

How the authors handled the data: Reference gene primer amplification yielded estimated nucleated cell counts. Libraries were prepared by immunoSEQ multiplex PCR; TCRdb keeps only in-frame clonotypes and omits some of them. V, J and clone size were drawn from that table, and D and trimming were deduced from the DNA. The sample has hundreds of thousands of clones, around 90% seen once. V shed 2 bases and J shed 1 base, with 18 bases lying between them. The CDR3 has 16 residues. The germline V gene encodes CDR1 GTSNPN and CDR2 SVGIG (reference sequence). The TCR was taken from a man younger than 30 with COVID-19, enrolled during active disease. The J gene is TRBJ2-7, the V gene TRBV30; D might be TRBD2 (6 bases). Sequencing was done on a sample of peripheral blood. The CDR3 loop reads CAWSSRETRSSYEQYF. CDR3 sequence (DNA): TGTGCCTGGAGTTCTAGAGAGACTAGAAGTTCCTACGAGCAGTACTTC.